This T cell receptor beta chain appears in the sequencing data of a study of cytomegalovirus exposure and HLA in healthy donors. Sequencing was performed with immunoSEQ multiplex PCR; in TCRdb, only in-frame clones are kept and a portion is missing. The repertoire holds fewer than 200,000 clones, 86% seen once, with around 2% in the top ten. As for this clone: The antigen remains undetermined.

This CDR3 contains 15 residues. The germline CDR1 and CDR2 sequences are SNHLY and FYNNEI. After removal of 5 bases from V and 0 bases from J, the junction contained 5 bases not matched to a gene. Study-wide findings and caveats: The classifier was said to identify cytomegalovirus status with high specificity and sensitivity. Cytomegalovirus-associated status was assigned to about 160 TCR beta chains. Rare TCR sequences predominated, though certain public TCRs were found in many donors.

This clonotype was sampled from a young woman in good health and CMV-seronegative. Material: PBMCs. The genes are TRBV2 and TRBJ2-3, with 7 positions matching TRBD1. CDR3 coding DNA: TGTGCCAGCAGTCCCCGGGACAGTAGCACAGATACGCAGTATTTT. Amino acids: CASSPRDSSTDTQYF.